The 9 T cell receptor beta chains below were found in one sample sequenced in a study of control samples from healthy donors and cancer patients. Generated by immunoSEQ multiplex PCR, the TCRdb table keeps only in-frame clones and is missing some. The sample lists approximately 100,000 clones, around 88% occurring once. The sequencing input was blood. The receptors derive from a man younger than 40 in good health.

This chain links TRBV12-2 with TRBJ2-1; TRBD2 is the table's D call, not checked against the DNA. TRBV12-2 is flagged as a pseudogene. The CDR3 is made up of 16 amino acids. Here the CDR3 reads CASRLVPGEKANEQFF. CDR3 bases: TGTGCAAGTCGCTTGGTGCCGGGAGAGAAAGCGAATGAGCAGTTCTTC.

This clone appeared a single time. The chain employs TRBV14 and TRBJ1-6; D gene uncertain. The CDR3 length is 12 residues. With 3 bases removed from V and 7 bases from J, the gap between germline ends came to 4 bases. Looked up from germline, CDR1 is SGHDN and CDR2 is FVKESK. The DNA of the CDR3 is TGTGCCAGCAGCCAGCGAAATTCACCCCTCCACTTT. Protein: CASSQRNSPLHF.

This rearrangement joins TRBV25-1 to TRBJ2-7; 9 bases agree with TRBD1. The V segment lost 0 bases and the J segment 3 bases; nucleotides outside the gene matches: 12. From germline, CDR1 is MGHDK and CDR2 SYGVNS. The CDR3 length is 18 residues. In DNA form, the CDR3 reads TGTGCCAGCAGTGAATACTTCATGGAAGGGGACAGGGTCTACGAGCAGTACTTC. Protein product: CASSEYFMEGDRVYEQYF.

The chain joins TRBV19 to TRBJ1-2, with TRBD1 identical over 9 bases. Germline loops: CDR1 LNHDA, CDR2 SQIVND (reference sequence). Trimming cost V 3 bases and J 2 bases; bases outside gene matches: 4. This CDR3 is built from 15 residues. CDR3 in DNA: TGTGCCAGTAGTATGGGCGGGACAGGGAACTATGGCTACACCTTC. Translated, it gives CASSMGGTGNYGYTF.

This clone was detected a few times. V is TRBV7-3 and J is TRBJ2-5; 8 bases match TRBD1. After removal of 3 bases from V and 5 bases from J, the junction contained 8 bases not matched to a gene. CDR1 and CDR2 from the germline V gene are SGHTA and FQGTGA. This CDR3 region has 15 residues. In nucleotides, the CDR3 is TGTGCCAGCAGCTTCTCCCCAGGGGGCATGGAGACCCAGTACTTC. Its translation is CASSFSPGGMETQYF.

This clone was observed once. This chain joins TRBV28 and TRBJ1-5; 12 bases fit TRBD1. The V and J ends lost 10 bases and 7 bases, in that order; junction bases with no gene match: 11. From germline, CDR1 is MDHEN and CDR2 SYDVKM. This CDR3 contains 15 residues. This CDR3 is CATHGTGGAVQPQHF. Here the CDR3 DNA reads TGTGCCACCCACGGGACAGGGGGCGCGGTCCAGCCCCAGCATTTT.

The genes are TRBV5-4 and TRBJ1-3, with D uncertain. The length of the CDR3 is 14 residues. CDR1 is SGHNT and CDR2 is YYREEE in the germline V gene (reference sequence). V was clipped by 5 bases and J by 0 bases, with 9 bases between them. The CDR3 is CASRELGSGNTIYF. In DNA form, the CDR3 reads TGTGCCAGCAGAGAATTGGGCTCTGGAAACACCATATATTTT.

The chain carries TRBV10-3 and TRBJ1-2; 12 bases align to TRBD1. The ends lost 6 bases at V and 8 bases at J; junction bases unmatched: 16. Germline lookup yields CDR1 ENHRY and CDR2 SYGVKD. The CDR3 extends over 17 amino acids. Here the CDR3 reads CAISPQTPGQGAGGYTF. Written as DNA, the CDR3 is TGTGCCATCAGCCCCCAAACTCCGGGACAGGGGGCGGGGGGCTACACCTTC.

The V call is TRBV5-6, the J call TRBJ1-3, with no clear D. Germline CDR1 reads SGHDT; CDR2 reads YYEEEE. This CDR3 spans 11 amino acids. The V end was cut by 3 bases, the J end by 6 bases, with 4 bases between. This CDR3 reads CASSYKNTIYF. The CDR3 region has the DNA TGTGCCAGCAGCTATAAAAACACCATATATTTT.